A selection of T cell receptor beta chains follows, all from one sample in a study of shared clonotypes between healthy human individuals. Clones were read by immunoSEQ multiplex PCR, and TCRdb kept only the in-frame ones, dropping some. The data contain approximately 2,200,000 clones, more than 85% of them singletons. Sequencing used naive CD8+ T cells from PBMCs. These receptors all stem from a man aged 18 to 30 in good health. Some clones in this sample may be carry-over from other donors' samples. Each CDR3 is given with its conserved first and last residue. A D gene is named only where the DNA matches it firmly. Clone sizes are given selectively: once, few, many, or a class where the clone is expanded.

V	J	size	D	CDR3	DNA
TRBV27	TRBJ1-5	.	.	CASSPAGQPQHF	TGTGCCAGCAGCCCGGCGGGCCAGCCCCAGCATTTT
TRBV6-5	TRBJ2-5	once	.	CASSYARGTETQYF	TGTGCCAGCAGTTACGCTCGGGGGACGGAGACCCAGTACTTC
TRBV6-1	TRBJ1-5	.	.	CASSERGVVGNQPQHF	TGTGCCAGCAGTGAACGGGGAGTTGTCGGCAATCAGCCCCAGCATTTT
TRBV10-1	TRBJ2-2	once	.	CASSEGTYNTGELFF	TGCGCCAGCAGTGAGGGGACATACAACACCGGGGAGCTGTTTTTT
TRBV28	TRBJ1-2	.	TRBD1	CASSTPGQLNYGYTF	TGTGCCAGCAGTACCCCGGGACAGCTGAACTATGGCTACACCTTC
TRBV4-2	TRBJ2-2	.	.	CASSPSSGYTGELFF	TGTGCCAGCAGCCCCTCCTCGGGATACACCGGGGAGCTGTTTTTT
TRBV29-1	TRBJ2-6	.	TRBD1	CSVGGQGSGANVLTF	TGCAGCGTTGGGGGACAGGGGTCTGGGGCCAACGTCCTGACTTTC
TRBV28	TRBJ2-3	.	.	CASSWGTTEDTDTQYF	TGTGCCAGCAGTTGGGGGACGACAGAAGACACAGATACGCAGTATTTT
TRBV21-1	TRBJ1-4	.	.	CASTQPRLVDEKLFF	TGTGCCAGCACCCAACCCCGTTTGGTGGATGAAAAACTGTTTTTT
TRBV15	TRBJ2-5	.	TRBD2	CATSGSSSGRLGQETQYF	TGTGCCACCAGCGGGTCGTCTAGCGGGAGGTTGGGGCAAGAGACCCAGTACTTC